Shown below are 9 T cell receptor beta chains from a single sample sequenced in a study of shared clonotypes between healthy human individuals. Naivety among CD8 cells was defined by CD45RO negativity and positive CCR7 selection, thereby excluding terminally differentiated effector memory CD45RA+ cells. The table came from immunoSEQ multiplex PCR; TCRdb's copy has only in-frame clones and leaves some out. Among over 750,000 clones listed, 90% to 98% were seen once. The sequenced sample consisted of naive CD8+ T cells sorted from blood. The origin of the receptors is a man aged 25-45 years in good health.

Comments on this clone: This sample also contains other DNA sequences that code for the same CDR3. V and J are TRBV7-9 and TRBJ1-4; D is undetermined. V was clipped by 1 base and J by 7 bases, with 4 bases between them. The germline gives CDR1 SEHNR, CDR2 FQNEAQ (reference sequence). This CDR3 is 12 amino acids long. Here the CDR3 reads CASSLGGEKLFF. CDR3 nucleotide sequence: TGTGCCAGCAGCTTAGGGGGTGAAAAACTGTTTTTT.

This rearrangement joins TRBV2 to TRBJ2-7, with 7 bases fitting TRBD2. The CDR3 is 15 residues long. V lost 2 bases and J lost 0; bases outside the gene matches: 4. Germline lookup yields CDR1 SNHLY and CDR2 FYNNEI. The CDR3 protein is CASSEYGGNSYEQYF. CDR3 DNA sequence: TGTGCCAGCAGTGAATACGGGGGGAACTCCTACGAGCAGTACTTC.

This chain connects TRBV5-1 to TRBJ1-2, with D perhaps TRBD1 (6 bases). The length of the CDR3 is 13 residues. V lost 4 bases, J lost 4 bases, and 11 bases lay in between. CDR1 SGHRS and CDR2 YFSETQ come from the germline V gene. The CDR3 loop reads CASSTDRVYGYTF. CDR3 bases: TGCGCCAGCAGCACGGACAGAGTCTATGGCTACACCTTC.

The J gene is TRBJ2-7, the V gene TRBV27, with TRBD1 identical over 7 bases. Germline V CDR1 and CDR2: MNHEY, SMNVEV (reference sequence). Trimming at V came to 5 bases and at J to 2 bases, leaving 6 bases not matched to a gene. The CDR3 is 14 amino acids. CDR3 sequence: CASSRPGQPYEQYF. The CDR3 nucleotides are TGTGCCAGCAGTAGACCGGGACAGCCCTACGAGCAGTACTTC.

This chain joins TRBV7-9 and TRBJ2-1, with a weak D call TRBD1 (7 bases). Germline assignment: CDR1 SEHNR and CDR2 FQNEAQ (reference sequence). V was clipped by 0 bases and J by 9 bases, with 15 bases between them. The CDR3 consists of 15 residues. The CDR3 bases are TGTGCCAGCAGCTTAGCTCGGCAGGGGGGCCGTGAGCAGTTCTTC. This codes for CASSLARQGGREQFF. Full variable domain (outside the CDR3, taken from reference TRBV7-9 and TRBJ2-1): DTGVSQNPRHKITKRGQNVTFRCDPISEHNRLYWYRQTLGQGPEFLTYFQNEAQLEKSRLLSDRFSAERPKGSFSTLEIQRTEQGDSAMYLCASSLARQGGREQFFGPGTRLTVL.

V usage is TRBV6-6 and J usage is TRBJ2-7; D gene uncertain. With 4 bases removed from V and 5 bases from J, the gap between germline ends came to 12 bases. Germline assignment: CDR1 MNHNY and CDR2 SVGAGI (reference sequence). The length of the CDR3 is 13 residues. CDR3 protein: CASSWVPRNEQYF. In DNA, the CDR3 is TGTGCCAGCAGTTGGGTGCCTCGCAACGAGCAGTACTTC.

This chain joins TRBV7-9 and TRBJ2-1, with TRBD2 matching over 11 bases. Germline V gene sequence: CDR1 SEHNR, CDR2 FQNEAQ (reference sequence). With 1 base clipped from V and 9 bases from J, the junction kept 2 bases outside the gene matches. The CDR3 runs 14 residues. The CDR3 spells CASSLGGLAAEQFF. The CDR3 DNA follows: TGTGCCAGCAGCTTAGGGGGACTAGCGGCTGAGCAGTTCTTC.

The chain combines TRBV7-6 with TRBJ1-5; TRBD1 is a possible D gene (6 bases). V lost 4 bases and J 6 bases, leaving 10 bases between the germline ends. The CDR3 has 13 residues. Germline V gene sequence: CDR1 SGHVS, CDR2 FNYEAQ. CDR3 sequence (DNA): TGTGCCAGCAGCTCCGAGGGGGGTCAGCCCCAGCATTTT. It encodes CASSSEGGQPQHF.

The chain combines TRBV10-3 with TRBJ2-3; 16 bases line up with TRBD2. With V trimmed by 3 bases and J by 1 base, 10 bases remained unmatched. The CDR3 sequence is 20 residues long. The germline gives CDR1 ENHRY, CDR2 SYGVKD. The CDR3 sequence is CAISDITGTSGRAGTDTQYF. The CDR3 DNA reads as TGTGCCATCAGTGATATCACCGGGACTAGCGGGAGGGCCGGCACAGATACGCAGTATTTT.